Below are 24 T cell receptor beta chains sequenced from a single sample in a study of cytomegalovirus exposure and HLA in healthy donors. With 60 Vbeta and 13 Jbeta primers, the PCR was carried out. Clones were read by immunoSEQ multiplex PCR, and TCRdb kept only the in-frame ones, dropping some. The sample lists about 100,000 clones; more than 65% were seen once. Sequencing was carried out using PBMCs. These receptors originate from a woman aged 18-29 years in good health and CMV-seropositive.

The CDR3 region is CASSYSASGGNTQYF. The CDR3 DNA sequence: TGTGCCAGCAGTTACTCGGCTAGCGGGGGTAATACGCAGTATTTT. The V call is TRBV6-5, the J call TRBJ2-3; 10 bases are a match to TRBD2. The junction had 4 bases not matched to a gene; V was cut back by 0 bases and J by 7 bases. Germline V gives CDR1 MNHEY, CDR2 SVGAGI. This CDR3 has 15 residues.

The rearrangement joins TRBV28 to TRBJ2-7; D is uncertain. CDR1 and CDR2 (germline): MDHEN, SYDVKM. The CDR3 sequence is 12 residues long. V lost 5 bases, J lost 2 bases, and 7 bases lay in between. CDR3 bases: TGTGCCAGCAGTATGAGAACCTACGAGCAGTACTTC. It specifies CASSMRTYEQYF.

This clone was seen only a few times. V gene TRBV5-1 combines with J gene TRBJ2-2; 10 positions agree with TRBD2. Germline CDR1 SGHRS, CDR2 YFSETQ. The CDR3 contains 18 residues. With V trimmed by 0 bases and J by 4 bases, 9 bases remained unmatched. CDR3: CASSLAATSGTITGELFF. In DNA form, the CDR3 reads TGCGCCAGCAGCTTGGCCGCAACTAGCGGGACGATCACCGGGGAGCTGTTTTTT.

V gene TRBV7-2 combines with J gene TRBJ2-5; 9 bases fit TRBD2. V was pared by 5 bases and J by 2 bases, with 9 bases of the junction left unmatched. The germline gives CDR1 SGHTA, CDR2 FQGNSA. The CDR3 covers 16 residues. CDR3 region: CASSPPWLAGQETQYF. The CDR3, as DNA: TGTGCCAGCAGCCCCCCGTGGCTAGCGGGGCAAGAGACCCAGTACTTC.

This clone appeared a few times. V usage is TRBV14 and J usage is TRBJ2-7; no firm D call. The CDR3 has 13 amino acids. Trimming took off 5 bases at V and 3 bases at J, with 11 bases between the two ends. CDR1 and CDR2 from the germline V gene are SGHDN and FVKESK. The CDR3 DNA is TGTGCCAGCAGCTTTGACTCGAACTACGAGCAGTACTTC. It encodes CASSFDSNYEQYF.

This clone was detected a few times. This sequence joins TRBV28 and TRBJ1-2; D is unresolved. V gave up 6 bases and J gave up 1 base, with 9 bases separating them. The CDR3 consists of 13 residues. Germline V gene sequence: CDR1 MDHEN, CDR2 SYDVKM. DNA of the CDR3: TGTGCCAGCAGCCAAAACAGTAACTATGGCTACACCTTC. Protein product: CASSQNSNYGYTF.

This clone has just a few counts. This chain connects TRBV9 to TRBJ2-7; D may be TRBD2 (6 bases). The V end lost 0 bases, the J end lost 5 bases, and 15 bases lay between the germline ends. This CDR3 is built from 15 residues. In germline, CDR1 is SGDLS, CDR2 YYNGEE. The CDR3 DNA reads TGTGCCAGCAGCGTAGCTCCCGGGAGTAGTAACGAGCAGTACTTC. It yields the protein CASSVAPGSSNEQYF. The full variable domain, its missing parts supplied by reference TRBV9 and TRBJ2-7, is DSGVTQTPKHLITATGQRVTLRCSPRSGDLSVYWYQQSLDQGLQFLIQYYNGEERAKGNILERFSAQQFPDLHSELNLSSLELGDSALYFCASSVAPGSSNEQYFGPGTRLTVT.

The chain joins TRBV28 to TRBJ1-1; 8 bases agree with TRBD1. Losses at the gene ends were 3 bases for V and 5 bases for J; bases not matched to a gene: 11. Germline V gives CDR1 MDHEN, CDR2 SYDVKM. The CDR3 length is 16 residues. CDR3 amino acids: CASSFPTGRGPTEAFF. In DNA form, the CDR3 reads TGTGCCAGCAGTTTCCCCACAGGCAGGGGGCCTACTGAAGCTTTCTTT.

The CDR3 nucleotides read TGTGCCAGCACACCGGACAATCTAGGAACAGATACGCAGTATTTT. This gives the protein CASTPDNLGTDTQYF. This chain uses TRBV27 with TRBJ2-3; TRBD1 is a possible D gene (5 bases). The CDR3 length is 15 residues. Between the trimmed V and J ends, which lost 7 bases and 3 bases, there was a span of 17 bases. CDR1 and CDR2 from the germline V gene are MNHEY and SMNVEV (reference sequence).

This clone was found a few times. As DNA, the CDR3 is TGTGCCAGCAGGGAATTGACAGGGGCGTCCTCCTACGAGCAGTACTTC. This codes for CASRELTGASSYEQYF. The chain uses TRBV6-1 and TRBJ2-7, with TRBD1 matching over 8 bases. Germline V lookup: CDR1 MNHNS, CDR2 SASEGT. The CDR3 runs to 16 residues. V gave up 6 bases and J gave up 0 bases; unmatched junction bases: 10.

CDR3 coding DNA: TGTGCCAGCAGCCGCACGCGGGCGGGAGATTTGTCCGGGGAGCTGTTTTTT. Its translation: CASSRTRAGDLSGELFF. The V call is TRBV7-3, the J call TRBJ2-2; 7 nucleotides align to TRBD2. This CDR3 has 17 residues. Germline lookup yields CDR1 SGHTA and CDR2 FQGTGA. Unmatched junction bases numbered 15, after V lost 5 bases and J lost 6 bases.

The chain couples TRBV7-8 to TRBJ1-3, with D hard to call. V was trimmed by 10 bases and J by 0 bases, leaving 19 bases between them. Germline V lookup: CDR1 SGHVS, CDR2 FQNEAQ. The CDR3 covers 16 residues. The CDR3 protein is CATTLSQASSGNTIYF. The CDR3 nucleotides are TGTGCCACCACCCTCTCCCAGGCAAGCTCTGGAAACACCATATATTTT. The variable domain in full, with the rest retrieved from reference TRBV7-8 and TRBJ1-3, is GAGVSQSPRYKVAKRGQDVALRCDPISGHVSLFWYQQALGQGPEFLTYFQNEAQLDKSGLPSDRFFAERPEGSVSTLKIQRTQQEDSAVYLCATTLSQASSGNTIYFGEGSWLTVV.

The CDR3 loop reads CARSLNVGDRSHEQYF. CDR3 in DNA: TGTGCCAGAAGCTTGAATGTCGGTGACAGGTCCCACGAGCAGTACTTC. The V gene is TRBV5-3, the J gene TRBJ2-7, with D possibly TRBD1 on 6 matching bases. TRBV5-3 is an open reading frame whose function is uncertain. The CDR3 extends over 16 amino acids. The ends were cut back, 1 base at V and 5 bases at J, with 19 bases in the middle.

This clone was counted a single time. The J gene is TRBJ2-1, the V gene TRBV30, with D uncertain. The germline gives CDR1 GTSNPN, CDR2 SVGIG (reference sequence). V lost 0 bases and J lost 9, with 3 bases in between. The CDR3 has 10 residues. CDR3 in amino acids: CAWSVIEQFF. For the CDR3, the DNA is TGTGCCTGGAGTGTTATTGAGCAGTTCTTC.

The chain joins TRBV4-3 to TRBJ1-1; 8 bases line up with TRBD1. Germline values: CDR1 LGHNA, CDR2 YSLEER. The CDR3 loop spans 16 amino acids. Losses at the gene ends were 0 bases for V and 1 base for J; bases not matched to a gene: 4. The CDR3 here is CASSQDLQGGNTEAFF. CDR3 DNA: TGCGCCAGCAGCCAAGACTTACAGGGGGGGAACACTGAAGCTTTCTTT.

About this clone itself: Germline is not matched at one junction end, which may reflect a read error. The J gene is TRBJ2-1, the V gene TRBV7-7, with D maybe TRBD1 (5 bases). This CDR3 spans 16 amino acids. CDR1 SSHAT and CDR2 FNYEAQ come from the germline V gene (reference sequence). The CDR3 region has the DNA TGTGCTAGCAGCTTATCGACAGACCACTCCTACAATGAGCAGTTCTTC. Amino acids: CASSLSTDHSYNEQFF.

This clone occurred a few times. The V and J genes are TRBV6-5 and TRBJ1-1; the D is unclear. The V end was cut by 0 bases, the J end by 0 bases, with 5 bases between. Per the germline V gene, CDR1 is MNHEY and CDR2 is SVGAGI. This CDR3 region has 14 residues. CDR3: CASSYSQMNTEAFF. Written as DNA, the CDR3 is TGTGCCAGCAGTTACTCGCAGATGAACACTGAAGCTTTCTTT.

This CDR3 reads CASSFGARWQNTGELFF. Here the CDR3 DNA reads TGTGCCAGCAGTTTTGGGGCCCGCTGGCAGAACACCGGGGAGCTGTTTTTT. The chain recombines TRBV28 with TRBJ2-2; D may be TRBD1 (5 bases). Germline CDR1 MDHEN, CDR2 SYDVKM. The CDR3 runs 17 residues. The ends were cut back, 3 bases at V and 1 base at J, with 15 bases in the middle. The full variable domain, completed using reference TRBV28 and TRBJ2-2, is DVKVTQSSRYLVKRTGEKVFLECVQDMDHENMFWYRQDPGLGLRLIYFSYDVKMKEKGDIPEGYSVSREKKERFSLILESASTNQTSMYLCASSFGARWQNTGELFFGEGSRLTVL.

The chain joins TRBV5-1 to TRBJ2-1; 10 bases agree with TRBD2. V was clipped by 4 bases and J by 8 bases; unmatched bases: 12. Looked up from germline, CDR1 is SGHRS and CDR2 is YFSETQ. This CDR3 is built from 16 residues. This chain's CDR3 is CASSNVASGRRYEQFF. The CDR3 coding sequence is TGCGCCAGCAGCAACGTCGCTAGCGGGAGACGCTATGAGCAGTTCTTC. The variable domain in full, with the rest retrieved from reference TRBV5-1 and TRBJ2-1, is KAGVTQTPRYLIKTRGQQVTLSCSPISGHRSVSWYQQTPGQGLQFLFEYFSETQRNKGNFPGRFSGRQFSNSRSEMNVSTLELGDSALYLCASSNVASGRRYEQFFGPGTRLTVL.

A few counts support this clone. The gene calls are TRBV29-1 and TRBJ1-2; D remains unclear. Trimming left V 1 base short and J 8 bases short, with 11 bases between. Germline V gives CDR1 SQVTM, CDR2 ANQGSEA. The CDR3 covers 12 residues. The CDR3 is CSVEVNGDGYTF. The CDR3 coding sequence is TGCAGCGTTGAAGTGAATGGAGACGGCTACACCTTC.

This chain uses TRBV5-1 with TRBJ1-1; D is ambiguous. V lost 6 bases and J lost 1, with 16 bases in between. Looked up from germline, CDR1 is SGHRS and CDR2 is YFSETQ. CDR3 length equals 15 residues. The CDR3 reads CASTSSPSQNTEAFF. DNA of the CDR3: TGCGCCAGCACTTCATCCCCCAGTCAGAACACTGAAGCTTTCTTT.

The chain couples TRBV27 to TRBJ2-1; possible D gene TRBD2, 7 bases. V lost 7 bases, J lost 4 bases, and 20 bases lay in between. The CDR3 is made up of 16 amino acids. Germline-derived CDR1 and CDR2 are MNHEY and SMNVEV (reference sequence). CDR3 DNA sequence: TGTGCCAGCACCCTGGGGGGCCTAGCGGCATACAATGAGCAGTTCTTC. It is translated as CASTLGGLAAYNEQFF.

The table lists this clone with a count of one. This chain links TRBV5-1 with TRBJ1-4; TRBD1 aligns across 7 bases. The V segment lost 4 bases and the J segment 3 bases; nucleotides outside the gene matches: 6. From germline, CDR1 is SGHRS and CDR2 YFSETQ. The CDR3 runs 15 residues. CDR3 bases: TGCGCCAGCAGCACTTGGACAGGTCCTAATGAAAAACTGTTTTTT. Its protein product is CASSTWTGPNEKLFF.

This chain connects TRBV7-2 to TRBJ1-1; D is ambiguous. CDR1 SGHTA and CDR2 FQGNSA come from the germline V gene. Deletions cut 8 bases from V and 7 bases from J, with 17 bases between. There are 13 residues in the CDR3. CDR3 DNA: TGTGCCAGCGCCGCCGCTCCGGAGGGTGAAGCTTTCTTT. This encodes CASAAAPEGEAFF. The full variable domain, completed using reference TRBV7-2 and TRBJ1-1, is GAGVSQSPSNKVTEKGKDVELRCDPISGHTALYWYRQSLGQGLEFLIYFQGNSAPDKSGLPSDRFSAERTGGSVSTLTIQRTQQEDSAVYLCASAAAPEGEAFFGQGTRLTVV.